The 21 T cell receptor beta chains reported below all come from one sample, sequenced in a study of CD8 T cells in ankylosing spondylitis. TCRdb called the 5' RACE reads again in MiXCR, with one record for every CDR3 protein. The table has about 310,000 distinct CDR3 sequences, around 21% seen once; the top ten hold under 4%. The sequenced sample was blood, either unsorted or a sorted T cell fraction (not recorded which). Every receptor here comes from a female donor with ankylosing spondylitis or in good health (not recorded which).

The V and J genes are TRBV19 and TRBJ1-1, with D unresolved. The germline V gene has CDR1 LNHDA and CDR2 SQIVND (reference sequence). The CDR3 extends over 13 amino acids. The V and J ends lost 4 bases and 7 bases respectively, with 13 bases between them. The CDR3 DNA is TGTGCCAGTAGTACTCGGACGTATAGTGAAGCTTTCTTT. Residues: CASSTRTYSEAFF.

This clonotype was counted only a few times. V usage is TRBV18 and J usage is TRBJ1-1; TRBD1 is a possible D gene (5 bases). In germline, CDR1 is KGHSH, CDR2 LQKENI. CDR3 size: 14 residues. Trimming shortened V by 1 base and J by 0 bases, and 6 bases separated the two germline ends. Here the CDR3 DNA reads TGTGCCAGCTCACCACGACAGCTGAACACTGAAGCTTTCTTT. This codes for CASSPRQLNTEAFF.

This clonotype occurred a few times. The CDR3 DNA reads as TGCAGTGCTACTCGTCGGTACAATGAGCAGTTCTTC. It encodes CSATRRYNEQFF. The rearrangement uses TRBV20-1 and TRBJ2-1; D remains unclear. The germline V gene encodes CDR1 DFQATT and CDR2 SNEGSKA (reference sequence). Trimming stripped 4 bases from V and 4 bases from J, with 8 bases between. CDR3 size: 12 residues.

As concerns this clonotype: A read error may explain this, as a much larger clone is one base away. CDR3 amino acids: CSSSLRGQADTQYF. DNA for the CDR3: TGTTCCAGCAGCTTAAGGGGGCAAGCAGATACGCAGTATTTT. The chain couples TRBV11-2 to TRBJ2-3; 7 bases agree with TRBD1. Germline V lookup: CDR1 SGHAT, CDR2 FQNNGV. The CDR3 loop spans 14 amino acids.

V and J are TRBV9 and TRBJ2-2; D perhaps matches TRBD1 (7 bases). V was shortened by 4 bases and J by 5 bases, with 15 bases between the two germline ends. The CDR3 is 15 amino acids. Germline V gene data show CDR1 as SGDLS and CDR2 as YYNGEE. As DNA, the CDR3 is TGTGCCAGCAGCCCACGACAGGGAGGAACCGGGGAGCTGTTTTTT. It is translated as CASSPRQGGTGELFF.

J is TRBJ2-1 and V is TRBV29-1; 11 bases agree with TRBD2. The CDR3 extends over 15 amino acids. Germline V CDR1 and CDR2: SQVTM, ANQGSEA. The ends lost 4 bases at V and 4 bases at J; junction bases unmatched: 6. The CDR3 region has the DNA TGCAGCGTTGGACCCCGACTAGCGGGGTACAATGAGCAGTTCTTC. It specifies CSVGPRLAGYNEQFF.

This clonotype occurred a few times. This chain joins TRBV4-3 and TRBJ2-6; D call uncertain. The germline V gene encodes CDR1 LGHNA and CDR2 YSLEER. V gave up 5 bases and J gave up 3 bases, with 2 bases separating them. The CDR3 covers 12 residues. CDR3 DNA: TGCGCCAGCAGCTATGGGGCCAACGTCCTGACTTTC. Protein product: CASSYGANVLTF.

This clonotype was seen only a few times. The chain recombines TRBV12-3 or TRBV12-4 with TRBJ2-3; 8 nucleotides line up with TRBD2. This CDR3 is built from 15 residues. V dropped 7 bases and J dropped 3; count of bases not matched to a gene: 9. Here the CDR3 reads CASTPWSGRTDTQYF. CDR3 coding DNA: TGTGCCAGCACCCCATGGAGCGGGAGAACAGATACGCAGTATTTT.

This clonotype was seen many times. The rearrangement links TRBV7-7 to TRBJ2-1, with a weak D call TRBD1 (6 bases). This CDR3 has 15 amino acids. The germline gives CDR1 SSHAT, CDR2 FNYEAQ (reference sequence). Trimming shortened V by 5 bases and J by 4 bases, and 15 bases separated the two germline ends. The CDR3 sequence is CASSRLQGSYNEQFF. The DNA for the CDR3 is TGTGCCAGCAGCCGCCTACAGGGCTCATACAATGAGCAGTTCTTC. The full variable domain, with the rest looked up from reference TRBV7-7 and TRBJ2-1, is GAGVSQSPRYKVTKRGQDVTLRCDPISSHATLYWYQQALGQGPEFLTYFNYEAQPDKSGLPSDRFSAERPEGSISTLTIQRTEQRDSAMYRCASSRLQGSYNEQFFGPGTRLTVL.

This clonotype has just a few counts. The rearrangement joins TRBV4-3 to TRBJ1-1; D call uncertain. V lost 8 bases, J lost 2 bases, and 24 bases lay in between. Germline V lookup: CDR1 LGHNA, CDR2 YSLEER. The CDR3 extends over 17 amino acids. Here the CDR3 reads CASSYRAESWGNTEAFF. The CDR3 DNA reads TGCGCCAGCTCTTACCGGGCAGAATCCTGGGGAAACACTGAAGCTTTCTTT.

This clonotype was picked up one time. The chain recombines TRBV7-2 with TRBJ2-5, with D possibly being TRBD1 (7 bases). This CDR3 has 16 residues. V was pared by 5 bases and J by 4 bases, with 20 bases between. Germline V lookup: CDR1 SGHTA, CDR2 FQGNSA. CDR3 residues: CASSHQGDFPRETQYF. As DNA, the CDR3 is TGTGCCAGCAGCCACCAGGGGGACTTCCCCAGAGAGACCCAGTACTTC.

This clonotype was recorded a few times. The J gene is TRBJ2-5, the V gene TRBV7-2, with 7 bases aligning to TRBD2. The CDR3 covers 15 residues. The V segment lost 5 bases and the J segment 4 bases; nucleotides outside the gene matches: 10. Germline V gene sequence: CDR1 SGHTA, CDR2 FQGNSA. This chain's CDR3 is CASSPRSGEGETQYF. For the CDR3, the DNA is TGTGCCAGCAGCCCACGAAGCGGGGAAGGAGAGACCCAGTACTTC.

J is TRBJ2-3 and V is TRBV20-1, with 11 bases that match TRBD2. The germline gives CDR1 DFQATT, CDR2 SNEGSKA (reference sequence). J gave up 5 bases and V 4 bases, and 5 bases lay outside the gene matches. The CDR3 length is 14 residues. This CDR3 reads CSATLAGDGDTQYF. In DNA, the CDR3 is TGCAGTGCTACACTAGCGGGAGATGGAGATACGCAGTATTTT.

Only a few counts were recorded for this clonotype. The chain couples TRBV29-1 to TRBJ1-2, with TRBD1 matching 7 bases. There are 14 residues in the CDR3. Losses at the gene ends were 4 bases for V and 8 bases for J; bases not matched to a gene: 13. Germline V CDR1 and CDR2: SQVTM, ANQGSEA. CDR3 coding DNA: TGCAGCGTTGGGGGGACAGACCTATTCGGGGGCTACACCTTC. As protein: CSVGGTDLFGGYTF.

This sequence joins TRBV7-2 and TRBJ1-3; D is undetermined. The CDR3 is made up of 15 amino acids. Trimming cost V 0 bases and J 4 bases, with 10 bases left between them. Germline values: CDR1 SGHTA, CDR2 FQGNSA. The CDR3: CASSLAGVAGNTIYF. The CDR3 DNA is TGTGCCAGCAGCTTAGCGGGAGTGGCAGGAAACACCATATATTTT.

The rearrangement links TRBV6-1 to TRBJ1-5; D is ambiguous. The CDR3 contains 14 residues. CDR1 and CDR2 from the germline V gene are MNHNS and SASEGT. V lost 7 bases to trimming and J lost 4 bases, with 14 bases between them. The DNA for the CDR3 is TGTGCCAGCACAACGGCAGGTATTAATCAGCCCCAGCATTTT. Translated, it gives CASTTAGINQPQHF.

This chain uses TRBV18 with TRBJ2-1, with TRBD1 matching over 11 bases. J lost 9 bases, V lost 2 bases, and 6 bases had no gene match. Germline V gene sequence: CDR1 KGHSH, CDR2 LQKENI. The CDR3 covers 15 residues. DNA of the CDR3: TGTGCCAGCTCACCAAGGACAGGGGGCATGTCTGAGCAGTTCTTC. Translated: CASSPRTGGMSEQFF.

This chain connects TRBV4-3 to TRBJ1-2; the D is unclear. CDR1 LGHNA and CDR2 YSLEER come from the germline V gene. The V end was cut by 0 bases, the J end by 3 bases, with 17 bases between. The length of the CDR3 is 17 residues. This CDR3 reads CASSQDHPDQRYYGYTF. The CDR3, as DNA: TGCGCCAGCAGCCAAGATCATCCGGATCAACGTTACTATGGCTACACCTTC.

Only a few counts were recorded for this clonotype. The CDR3 bases are TGCAGTGGAGAGAGAGGCAAAAACATTCAGTACTTC. The encoded protein is CSGERGKNIQYF. The chain combines TRBV20-1 with TRBJ2-4; no clear D. Per the germline V gene, CDR1 is DFQATT and CDR2 is SNEGSKA (reference sequence). The ends were cut back, 7 bases at V and 3 bases at J, with 10 bases in the middle. This CDR3 has 12 amino acids.

The chain carries TRBV7-3 and TRBJ2-1; 11 nucleotides match TRBD2. This CDR3 region has 15 residues. J gave up 8 bases and V 2 bases, and 5 bases lay outside the gene matches. Germline V lookup: CDR1 SGHTA, CDR2 FQGTGA. CDR3 coding DNA: TGTGCCAGCAGCTTAGGTAGCGGGAGGGCATATGAGCAGTTCTTC. The encoded protein is CASSLGSGRAYEQFF. The variable domain in full, with the rest retrieved from reference TRBV7-3 and TRBJ2-1, is GAGVSQTPSNKVTEKGKYVELRCDPISGHTALYWYRQSLGQGPEFLIYFQGTGAADDSGLPNDRFFAVRPEGSVSTLKIQRTERGDSAVYLCASSLGSGRAYEQFFGPGTRLTVL.

The gene calls are TRBV7-8 and TRBJ2-7, with D unresolved. Trimming left V 3 bases short and J 4 bases short, with 10 bases between. The CDR3 extends over 13 amino acids. Germline lookup yields CDR1 SGHVS and CDR2 FQNEAQ. The CDR3 DNA follows: TGTGCCAGCAGCTTCGAAGAGAGGTACGAGCAGTACTTC. This translates into CASSFEERYEQYF.